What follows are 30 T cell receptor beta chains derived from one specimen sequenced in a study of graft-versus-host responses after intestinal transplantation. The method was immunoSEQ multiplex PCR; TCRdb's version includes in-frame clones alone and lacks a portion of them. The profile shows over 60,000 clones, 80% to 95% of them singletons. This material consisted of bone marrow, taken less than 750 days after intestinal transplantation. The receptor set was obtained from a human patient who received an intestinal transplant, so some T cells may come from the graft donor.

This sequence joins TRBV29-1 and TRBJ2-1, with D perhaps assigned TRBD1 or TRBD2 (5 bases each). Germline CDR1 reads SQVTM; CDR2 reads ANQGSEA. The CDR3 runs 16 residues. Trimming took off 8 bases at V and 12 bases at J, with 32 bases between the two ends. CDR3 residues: CSPRGEHGDPTMRQFF. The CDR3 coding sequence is TGCAGCCCAAGGGGAGAACATGGAGATCCTACAATGAGGCAGTTCTTC.

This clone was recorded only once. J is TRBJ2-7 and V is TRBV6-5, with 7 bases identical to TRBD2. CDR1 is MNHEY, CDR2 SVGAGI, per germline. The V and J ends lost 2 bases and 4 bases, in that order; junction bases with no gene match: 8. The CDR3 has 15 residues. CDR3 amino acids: CASSYGASGAYEQYF. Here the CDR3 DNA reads TGTGCCAGCAGTTACGGGGCAAGCGGGGCGTACGAGCAGTACTTC.

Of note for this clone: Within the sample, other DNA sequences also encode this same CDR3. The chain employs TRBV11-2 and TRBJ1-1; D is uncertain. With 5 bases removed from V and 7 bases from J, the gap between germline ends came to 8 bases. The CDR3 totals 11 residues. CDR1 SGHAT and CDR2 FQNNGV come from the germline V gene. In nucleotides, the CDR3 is TGTGCCAGCAGCCGTACGCTTGAAGCTTTCTTT. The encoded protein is CASSRTLEAFF.

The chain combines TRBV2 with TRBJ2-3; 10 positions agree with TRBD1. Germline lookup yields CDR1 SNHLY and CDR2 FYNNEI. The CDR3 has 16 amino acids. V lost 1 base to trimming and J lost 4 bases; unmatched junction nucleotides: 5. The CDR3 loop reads CASSEGDRGGPDTQYF. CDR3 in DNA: TGTGCCAGCAGTGAAGGGGACAGGGGAGGGCCAGATACGCAGTATTTT.

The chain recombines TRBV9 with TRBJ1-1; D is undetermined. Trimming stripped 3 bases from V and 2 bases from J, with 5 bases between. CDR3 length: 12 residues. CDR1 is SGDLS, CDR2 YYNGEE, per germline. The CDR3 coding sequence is TGTGCCAGCAGCGCCGCAAACACTGAAGCTTTCTTT. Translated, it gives CASSAANTEAFF.

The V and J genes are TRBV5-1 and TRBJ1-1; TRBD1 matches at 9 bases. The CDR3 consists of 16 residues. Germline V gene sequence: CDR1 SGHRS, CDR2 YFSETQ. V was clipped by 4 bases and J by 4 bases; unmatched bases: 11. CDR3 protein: CASSVRQGEGSTEAFF. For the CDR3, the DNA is TGCGCCAGCAGCGTGCGACAGGGGGAAGGCTCCACTGAAGCTTTCTTT.

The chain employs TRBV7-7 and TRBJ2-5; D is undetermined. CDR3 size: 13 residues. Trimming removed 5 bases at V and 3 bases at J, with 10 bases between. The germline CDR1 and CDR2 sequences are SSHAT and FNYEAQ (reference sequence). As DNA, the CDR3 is TGTGCCAGCAGCCCATTACCCGAAGAGACCCAGTACTTC. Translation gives CASSPLPEETQYF.

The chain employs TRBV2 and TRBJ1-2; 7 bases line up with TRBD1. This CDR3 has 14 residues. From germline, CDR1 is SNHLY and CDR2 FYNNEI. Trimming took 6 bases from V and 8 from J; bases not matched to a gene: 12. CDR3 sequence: CASSRDGQGEGYTF. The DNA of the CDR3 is TGTGCCAGCAGCCGAGATGGGCAGGGGGAAGGCTACACCTTC.

CDR3: CASSQYLEETQYF. For the CDR3, the DNA is TGCGCCAGCAGCCAATATCTCGAAGAGACCCAGTACTTC. The chain links TRBV4-1 to TRBJ2-5; D not certain. Trimming took off 2 bases at V and 3 bases at J, with 7 bases between the two ends. From germline, CDR1 is MGHRA and CDR2 YSYEKL. The CDR3 extends over 13 amino acids.

The CDR3 is CASSLWGLAGGSNEQFF. Here the CDR3 DNA reads TGTGCCAGCAGTTTATGGGGACTAGCGGGAGGTAGTAATGAGCAGTTCTTC. The chain combines TRBV28 with TRBJ2-1, with TRBD2 matching 15 bases. Germline V gives CDR1 MDHEN, CDR2 SYDVKM. The J segment lost 7 bases and the V segment lost 0 bases, leaving 4 bases of the junction unmatched. This CDR3 has 17 residues. Together with reference TRBV28 and TRBJ2-1, the CDR3 gives the full variable domain: DVKVTQSSRYLVKRTGEKVFLECVQDMDHENMFWYRQDPGLGLRLIYFSYDVKMKEKGDIPEGYSVSREKKERFSLILESASTNQTSMYLCASSLWGLAGGSNEQFFGPGTRLTVL.

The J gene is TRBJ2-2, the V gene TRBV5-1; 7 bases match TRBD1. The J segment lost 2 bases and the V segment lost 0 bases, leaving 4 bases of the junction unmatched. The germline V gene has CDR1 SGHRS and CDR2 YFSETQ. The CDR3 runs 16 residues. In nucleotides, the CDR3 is TGCGCCAGCAGCTTGGTGGGACAGATAAACACCGGGGAGCTGTTTTTT. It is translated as CASSLVGQINTGELFF.

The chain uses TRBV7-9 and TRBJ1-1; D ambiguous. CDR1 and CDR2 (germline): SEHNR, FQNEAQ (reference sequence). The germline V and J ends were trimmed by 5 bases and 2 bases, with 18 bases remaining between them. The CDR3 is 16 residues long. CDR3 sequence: CASSQDLSGGNTEAFF. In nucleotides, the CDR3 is TGTGCCAGCAGCCAAGATCTGTCAGGAGGAAACACTGAAGCTTTCTTT. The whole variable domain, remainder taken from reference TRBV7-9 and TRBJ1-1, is DTGVSQNPRHKITKRGQNVTFRCDPISEHNRLYWYRQTLGQGPEFLTYFQNEAQLEKSRLLSDRFSAERPKGSFSTLEIQRTEQGDSAMYLCASSQDLSGGNTEAFFGQGTRLTVV.

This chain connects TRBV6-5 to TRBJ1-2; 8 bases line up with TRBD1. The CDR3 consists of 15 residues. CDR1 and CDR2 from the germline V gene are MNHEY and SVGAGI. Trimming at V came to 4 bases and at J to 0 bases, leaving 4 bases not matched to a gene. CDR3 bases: TGTGCCAGCAGTTTCGGGACAGGATCTAACTATGGCTACACCTTC. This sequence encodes CASSFGTGSNYGYTF.

In DNA form, the CDR3 reads TGCAGTGCTCGGGGAGCGGATGGCTACACCTTC. Translation gives CSARGADGYTF. The chain couples TRBV20-1 to TRBJ1-2; D ambiguous. V was cut by 5 bases and J by 6 bases, with 10 bases left in between. Germline lookup yields CDR1 DFQATT and CDR2 SNEGSKA (reference sequence). The CDR3 sequence is 11 residues long.

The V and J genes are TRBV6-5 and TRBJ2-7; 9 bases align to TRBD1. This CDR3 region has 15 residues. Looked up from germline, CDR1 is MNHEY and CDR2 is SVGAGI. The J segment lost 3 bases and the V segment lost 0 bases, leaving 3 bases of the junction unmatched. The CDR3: CASSYSGTGNYEQYF. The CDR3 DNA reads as TGTGCCAGCAGTTACTCCGGGACAGGGAACTACGAGCAGTACTTC.

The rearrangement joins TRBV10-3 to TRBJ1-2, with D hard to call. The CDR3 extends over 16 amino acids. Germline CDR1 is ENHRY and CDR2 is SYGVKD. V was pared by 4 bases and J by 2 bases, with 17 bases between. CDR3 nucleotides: TGTGCCATCAGTGGGAGAACTCGTGGGCCCAACTATGGCTACACCTTC. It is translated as CAISGRTRGPNYGYTF.

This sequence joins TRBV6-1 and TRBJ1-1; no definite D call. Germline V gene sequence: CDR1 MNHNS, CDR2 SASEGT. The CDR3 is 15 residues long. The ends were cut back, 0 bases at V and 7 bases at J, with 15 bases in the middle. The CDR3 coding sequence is TGTGCCAGCAGTGAAGCCATAAGAAGCCGGGGTGAAGCTTTCTTT. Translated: CASSEAIRSRGEAFF.

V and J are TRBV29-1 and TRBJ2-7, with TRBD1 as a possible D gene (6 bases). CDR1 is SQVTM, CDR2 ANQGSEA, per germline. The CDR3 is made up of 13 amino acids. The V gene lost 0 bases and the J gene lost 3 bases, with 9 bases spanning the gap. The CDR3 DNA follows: TGCAGCGTTGAAGAGGGCAGGGGCTACGAGCAGTACTTC. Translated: CSVEEGRGYEQYF.

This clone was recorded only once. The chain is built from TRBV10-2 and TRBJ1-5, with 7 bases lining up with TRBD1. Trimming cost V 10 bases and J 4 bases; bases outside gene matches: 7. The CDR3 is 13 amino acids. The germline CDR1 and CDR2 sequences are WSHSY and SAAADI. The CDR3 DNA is TGCGCCATTTCGACAGGGCCAAATCAGCCCCAGCATTTT. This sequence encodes CAISTGPNQPQHF.

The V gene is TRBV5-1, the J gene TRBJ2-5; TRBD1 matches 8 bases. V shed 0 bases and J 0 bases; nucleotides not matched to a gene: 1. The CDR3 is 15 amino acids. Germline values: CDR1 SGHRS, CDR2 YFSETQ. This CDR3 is CASSLETGDQETQYF. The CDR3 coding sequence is TGCGCCAGCAGCTTGGAGACAGGGGACCAAGAGACCCAGTACTTC.

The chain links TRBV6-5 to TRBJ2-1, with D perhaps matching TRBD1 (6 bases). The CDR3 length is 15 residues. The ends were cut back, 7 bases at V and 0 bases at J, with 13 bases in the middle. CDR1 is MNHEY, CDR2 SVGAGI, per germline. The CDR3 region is CASNMRQDSYNEQFF. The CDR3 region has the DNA TGTGCCAGCAATATGAGACAGGACTCCTACAATGAGCAGTTCTTC.

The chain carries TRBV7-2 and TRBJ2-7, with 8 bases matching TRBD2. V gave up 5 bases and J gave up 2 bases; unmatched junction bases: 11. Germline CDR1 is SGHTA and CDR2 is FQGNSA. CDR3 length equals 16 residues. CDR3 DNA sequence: TGTGCCAGCAGCCAGACGGGACTAGGCACTACCTACGAGCAGTACTTC. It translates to CASSQTGLGTTYEQYF.

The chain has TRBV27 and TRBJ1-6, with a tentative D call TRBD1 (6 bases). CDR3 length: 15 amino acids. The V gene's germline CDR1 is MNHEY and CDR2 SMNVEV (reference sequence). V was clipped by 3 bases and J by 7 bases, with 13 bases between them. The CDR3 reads CASSLRGRENSPLHF. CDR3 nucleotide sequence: TGTGCCAGCAGTTTGCGGGGGCGTGAAAATTCACCCCTCCACTTT.

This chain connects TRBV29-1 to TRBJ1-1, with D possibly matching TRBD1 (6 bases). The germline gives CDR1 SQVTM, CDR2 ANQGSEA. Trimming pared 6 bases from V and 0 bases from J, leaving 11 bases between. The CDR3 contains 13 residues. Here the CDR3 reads CSVDSSMNTEAFF. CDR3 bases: TGCAGCGTGGACAGCAGCATGAACACTGAAGCTTTCTTT.

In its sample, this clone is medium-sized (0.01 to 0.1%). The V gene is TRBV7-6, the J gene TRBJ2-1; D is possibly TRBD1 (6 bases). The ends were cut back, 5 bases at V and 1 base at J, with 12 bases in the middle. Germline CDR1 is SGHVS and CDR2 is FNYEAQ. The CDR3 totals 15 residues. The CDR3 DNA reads TGTGCCAGCAGCCCCCAGGGGCCGTCCTACAATGAGCAGTTCTTC. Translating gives CASSPQGPSYNEQFF.

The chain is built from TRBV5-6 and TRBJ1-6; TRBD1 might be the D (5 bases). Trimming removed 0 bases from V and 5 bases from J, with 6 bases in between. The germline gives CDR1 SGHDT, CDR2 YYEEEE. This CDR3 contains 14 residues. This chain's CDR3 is CASSLGQNNSPLHF. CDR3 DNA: TGTGCCAGCAGCTTGGGACAGAATAATTCACCCCTCCACTTT.

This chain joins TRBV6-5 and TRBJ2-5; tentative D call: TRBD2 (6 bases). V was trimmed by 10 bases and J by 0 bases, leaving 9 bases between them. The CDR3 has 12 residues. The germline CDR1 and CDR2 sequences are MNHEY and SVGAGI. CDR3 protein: CATKRDQETQYF. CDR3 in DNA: TGTGCCACCAAGCGGGACCAAGAGACCCAGTACTTC.

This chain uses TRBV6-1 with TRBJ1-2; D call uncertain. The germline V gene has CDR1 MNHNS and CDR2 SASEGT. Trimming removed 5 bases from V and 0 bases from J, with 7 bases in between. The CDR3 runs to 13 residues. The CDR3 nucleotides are TGTGCCAGCAGTAGAGCATCTAACTATGGCTACACCTTC. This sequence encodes CASSRASNYGYTF.

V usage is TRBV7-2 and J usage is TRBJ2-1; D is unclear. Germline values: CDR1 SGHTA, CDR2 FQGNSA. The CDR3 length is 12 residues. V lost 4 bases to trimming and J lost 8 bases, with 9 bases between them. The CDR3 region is CASSSVGYEQFF. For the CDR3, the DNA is TGTGCCAGCAGCTCCGTGGGATATGAGCAGTTCTTC.

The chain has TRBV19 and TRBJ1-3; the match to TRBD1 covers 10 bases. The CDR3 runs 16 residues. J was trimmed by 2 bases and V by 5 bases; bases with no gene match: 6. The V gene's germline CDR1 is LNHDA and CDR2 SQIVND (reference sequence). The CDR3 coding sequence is TGTGCCAGTAGTCGACGGGACAGGGGCGCTGGAAACACCATATATTTT. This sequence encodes CASSRRDRGAGNTIYF.